The T cell receptor (beta chain) described here comes from a study of T cell responses to AZD1222 COVID-19 vaccine. This table comes from immunoSEQ multiplex PCR, and its TCRdb copy is limited to in-frame clones, with some not included. The sample lists some 80,000 clones, about 74% occurring once. Study conclusions and caveats: The span of vaccine-associated CD4 TCRs extended across spike, with dominance at 160-218 and 743-854. Following two doses of AZD1222, Spike-specific TCR breadth and depth rose.

To note about this clone: As yet, its antigen is unknown.

The CDR3 has 16 residues. The germline V gene has CDR1 MNHNY and CDR2 SVGAGI (reference sequence). The ends lost 2 bases at V and 7 bases at J; junction bases unmatched: 10. This receptor was taken from an adult who received the MenACWY meningococcal vaccine as a control. This rearrangement joins TRBV6-6 to TRBJ2-1, with 8 bases that match TRBD1. The material was peripheral blood, obtained 28 days after the second dose of the MenACWY control vaccine. Written as DNA, the CDR3 is TGTGCCAGCAGTTACCCCGGACAGGGAAGACGAAATGAGCAGTTCTTC. It is translated as CASSYPGQGRRNEQFF.